This TCR beta chain stems from a study of T-cell reconstitution after alpha-beta-depleted transplantation in children. The library targeted TCRbeta and was prepared with unique molecular identifiers. One entry per CDR3 protein results from TCRdb running MiXCR on the PCR reads. The sample holds a few hundred thousand distinct CDR3 sequences, 9% to 12% seen once. CDR3 size: 15 residues. V dropped 4 bases and J dropped 1 base, with 16 bases sitting between them. CDR1 is DFQATT, CDR2 SNEGSKA, per germline (reference sequence). The gene calls are TRBV20-1 and TRBJ2-5, with a possible D match to TRBD2 (6 bases). This receptor was taken from a human donor who donated a stem cell graft to a child with acute lymphoblastic leukemia. The sequencing used PBMCs from the stem cell graft donor, collected from the stem cell graft. CDR3 sequence reads: CSAISASDVQETQYF. In DNA form, the CDR3 reads TGCAGTGCTATCTCCGCTAGCGACGTCCAAGAGACCCAGTACTTC.